The TCR beta chain described here comes from a study of human T cells and chemical hapten exposure. Whole-study results and caveats: In comparison with controls, expanded TCRs gave rise to a significantly larger number of large CDR3 similarity clusters.

As for this clonotype: Its antigen is unidentified. A clone one base away is much larger, so this may be a read error.

This CDR3 has 11 amino acids. Trimming left V 5 bases short and J 7 bases short, with 9 bases between. Germline V gene sequence: CDR1 MNHNS, CDR2 SASEGT. Time point specified: patch test 3, about 24 weeks after DPC sensitization. The treatment is: therapeutic diphenylcyclopropenone sensitization with weekly scalp DPC. MiXCR, run by TCRdb on the RACE reads, gives a single entry per CDR3 protein. The sample gives about 120,000 distinct CDR3 sequences, about 11% of which show up once; approximately 2.5% is in the top ten. The input for sequencing was whole blood, taken in connection with sensitization to the hapten diphenylcyclopropenone (DPC). This chain links TRBV6-1 with TRBJ2-7; D is uncertain. The sequence derives from a woman in her fifties or sixties with alopecia areata. Some clones in this sample may be carry-over from other donors' samples. The CDR3 nucleotides read TGTGCCAGCAGTAAAATCGAGGAGCAGTACTTC. It yields the protein CASSKIEEQYF.